This is a list of T cell receptor beta chains from one sample in a study of CD8+ T cells in alopecia areata. The assay was immunoSEQ multiplex PCR, and TCRdb's table has in-frame clones only and misses some. The sample has about 160,000 clones; 60% to 75% are singletons. This specimen consisted of CD4+ T cells sorted from blood, obtained at week 24, from a patient treated with tofacitinib. Receptors were obtained from a human donor with alopecia areata. Both conserved end residues are part of each CDR3. A D gene is named only where the DNA matches it firmly. Not every row has a clone size; where given, it reads once, few, many or a size class.

clone_size	v_call	j_call	d_call	cdr3_nt	cdr3_aa
NA	TRBV30	TRBJ2-2	NA	TGTGCCTGGACAAACACAATACACACCGGGGAGCTGTTTTTT	CAWTNTIHTGELFF
few	TRBV5-1	TRBJ1-2	NA	TGCGCCAGCAGCATTCAGGGGTCTAACTATGGCTACACCTTC	CASSIQGSNYGYTF
few	TRBV6-6	TRBJ2-7	TRBD1	TGTGCCAGCAGTTACGCAGACAGGGTTGGGTCCTACGAGCAGTACTTC	CASSYADRVGSYEQYF
NA	TRBV4-2	TRBJ2-1	TRBD2	TGTGCCAGCAGCCGGACTAGCGGGGGATACGGGGTTCGGAATGAGCAGTTCTTC	CASSRTSGGYGVRNEQFF
once	TRBV20-1	TRBJ2-7	NA	TGCAGTGCTGGCCCTTCCTACGAGCAGTACTTC	CSAGPSYEQYF
few	TRBV30	TRBJ2-1	TRBD2	TGTGCCTGGAGTGTTTTTTACTCGACTAGCGGGGTCTACAATGAGCAGTTCTTC	CAWSVFYSTSGVYNEQFF
NA	TRBV2	TRBJ2-5	NA	TGTGCCAGCAGTGAAAGTAGGGGACTCCAGTACTTC	CASSESRGLQYF
NA	TRBV20-1	TRBJ1-2	NA	TGCAGTGCTGGCGGTGGCTACACCTTC	CSAGGGYTF
NA	TRBV29-1	TRBJ2-7	TRBD2	TGCAGCGTAGCGGGGGGACGGCAAAATTACGAGCAGTACTTC	CSVAGGRQNYEQYF
NA	TRBV7-9	TRBJ1-1	TRBD1	TGTGCCAGCAGCCAACTACCGAACCGACAGGGTCCTGAAGCTTTCTTT	CASSQLPNRQGPEAFF
NA	TRBV7-9	TRBJ2-7	TRBD1	TGTGCCAGCAGCCGGGACAGGCTCTACGAGCAGTACTTC	CASSRDRLYEQYF
few	TRBV7-2	TRBJ2-7	NA	TGTGCCAGCAGCTTAATGAGTTACGAGCAGTACTTC	CASSLMSYEQYF
NA	TRBV6-5	TRBJ1-1	NA	TGTGCCAGCAGTTTCCGGGGCAGACGAATGAACACTGAAGCTTTCTTT	CASSFRGRRMNTEAFF
NA	TRBV30	TRBJ1-6	NA	TGTGCCTGGAGTGTACGGCAGAAATATAATTCACCCCTCCACTTT	CAWSVRQKYNSPLHF
NA	TRBV4-2	TRBJ2-3	TRBD2	TGTGCCAGCAGCCCGAGCGGGGGTACAGATACGCAGTATTTT	CASSPSGGTDTQYF
NA	TRBV10-3	TRBJ2-2	NA	TGTGCCATCAGTGTCGAGCGGTCGGCCACCGGGGAGCTGTTTTTT	CAISVERSATGELFF
few	TRBV29-1	TRBJ2-7	TRBD1	TGCAGCGTTGAAGGACAGGGTGGGTACGAGCAGTACTTC	CSVEGQGGYEQYF
NA	TRBV11-2	TRBJ2-4	TRBD2	TGTGCCAGCAGCCCCCACGCGGGAGGAAACATTCAGTACTTC	CASSPHAGGNIQYF
once	TRBV29-1	TRBJ2-7	NA	TGCAGCGTCCGAAGAAGCAGACAGGCGTCCTACGAGCAGTACTTC	CSVRRSRQASYEQYF
NA	TRBV5-1	TRBJ1-5	NA	TGCGCCAGCAGCCCCTCGGGGCCCCATAGCAATCAGCCCCAGCATTTT	CASSPSGPHSNQPQHF
NA	TRBV6-4	TRBJ1-5	NA	TGTGCCAACATGGGGCTATTCCTTCCCCAGCATTTT	CANMGLFLPQHF
NA	TRBV30	TRBJ2-3	NA	TGTGCCTGGAGTTCTTGGCCAGATACGCAGTATTTT	CAWSSWPDTQYF
NA	TRBV29-1	TRBJ2-1	TRBD2	TGCAGCGTTGACTGGACTAGCGGGATGACCGAGTTCTTC	CSVDWTSGMTEFF
NA	TRBV2	TRBJ2-7	NA	TGTGCCAGCAGGAGGGGGTACGAGCAGTACTTC	CASRRGYEQYF
NA	TRBV7-9	TRBJ2-5	NA	TGTGCCAGCGGCCAGGTCCAAGAGACCCAGTACTTC	CASGQVQETQYF
few	TRBV19	TRBJ2-1	TRBD2	TGTGCCAGTAGAAAGGAATCTAGCGGGGGGGCAGTTGAGCAGTTCTTC	CASRKESSGGAVEQFF
NA	TRBV6-5	TRBJ2-2	NA	TGTGCCAGCAGTTACAGTTTCCCCGGGGAGCTGTTTTTT	CASSYSFPGELFF
NA	TRBV29-1	TRBJ1-1	NA	TGCAGCGTTGGATCGACAGCGAACACTGAAGCTTTCTTT	CSVGSTANTEAFF
NA	TRBV6-1	TRBJ2-1	TRBD2	TGTGCCAGCACCTTCGGGACTAGCGGTGATGAGCAGTTCTTC	CASTFGTSGDEQFF
NA	TRBV9	TRBJ1-1	NA	TGTGCCAGCAGCGTAGTTGTGGACACTGAAGCTTTCTTT	CASSVVVDTEAFF
NA	TRBV29-1	TRBJ2-7	TRBD1	TGCAGCGTAAGACAGGGCCCCTACGAGCAGTACTTC	CSVRQGPYEQYF
NA	TRBV30	TRBJ2-1	NA	TGTGCCTGGAGTCCTTCCTCAGGGGCCTCCCAGGAGTTCTTC	CAWSPSSGASQEFF
NA	TRBV25-1	TRBJ1-2	NA	TGTGCCAGCAGTGACGTTCGACGGACGAGCGGGGGCTACACCTTC	CASSDVRRTSGGYTF
few	TRBV29-1	TRBJ2-6	NA	TGCAGCGTTGGGGGGACCTCTGGGGCCAACGTCCTGACTTTC	CSVGGTSGANVLTF
NA	TRBV25-1	TRBJ1-1	TRBD1	TGTGCCAGCAGTGAATGGGGGACAGGGGTGGCTTTCTTT	CASSEWGTGVAFF
NA	TRBV7-2	TRBJ2-7	NA	TGTGCCAGCAGGGAAGGGGTGGCCCCCTACGAGCAGTACTTC	CASREGVAPYEQYF
NA	TRBV30	TRBJ1-1	NA	TGTGCCTGGAGGGCAAAAACACCGAACACTGAAGCTTTCTTT	CAWRAKTPNTEAFF
once	TRBV30	TRBJ1-2	NA	TGTGCCTGGAGTCTCTCATTCACAGGGTTAGGTGGCTACACCTTC	CAWSLSFTGLGGYTF
NA	TRBV2	TRBJ2-1	NA	TGTGCCAGCTGGGGAGCTAGGGGCCTCAATGAGCAGTTCTTC	CASWGARGLNEQFF